Each of the 17 T cell receptor beta chains below was sequenced from the same sample in a study of blood T cell repertoires in COVID-19. TCRdb's table, derived via immunoSEQ multiplex PCR, lists solely in-frame clones and lacks some. Among 150,000 to 200,000 clones listed, approximately 86% were seen once. Input material: peripheral blood. The source is a man aged 18 to 29 with acute or convalescent COVID-19.

The chain combines TRBV9 with TRBJ1-2, with 7 nucleotides matching TRBD1. Germline V gene sequence: CDR1 SGDLS, CDR2 YYNGEE. J lost 8 bases, V lost 3 bases, and 13 bases had no gene match. The CDR3 extends over 15 amino acids. CDR3: CASSGGTALIGGYTF. For the CDR3, the DNA is TGTGCCAGCAGCGGCGGGACAGCACTCATCGGGGGCTACACCTTC.

The V and J genes are TRBV19 and TRBJ1-2; 7 bases match TRBD1. CDR3 length equals 18 residues. Per germline, CDR1 LNHDA and CDR2 SQIVND (reference sequence). V was pared by 5 bases and J by 1 base, with 16 bases of the junction left unmatched. The CDR3 sequence is CASSGQEARYRYNYGYTF. The CDR3 nucleotides are TGTGCCAGTAGTGGACAGGAGGCTCGGTACCGCTATAACTATGGCTACACCTTC.

The chain has TRBV19 and TRBJ1-2; no clear D gene. Germline V gene data show CDR1 as LNHDA and CDR2 as SQIVND (reference sequence). The CDR3 is made up of 11 amino acids. The V end was cut by 1 base, the J end by 10 bases, with 7 bases between. DNA of the CDR3: TGTGCCAGTAGTATAGCTCTTTACTACACCTTC. Translated: CASSIALYYTF. The full variable domain, with the rest looked up from reference TRBV19 and TRBJ1-2, is DGGITQSPKYLFRKEGQNVTLSCEQNLNHDAMYWYRQDPGQGLRLIYYSQIVNDFQKGDIAEGYSVSREKKESFPLTVTSAQKNPTAFYLCASSIALYYTFGSGTRLTVV.

The rearrangement joins TRBV7-9 to TRBJ2-2; D perhaps matches TRBD2 (6 bases). Trimming left V 6 bases short and J 2 bases short, with 13 bases between. CDR3 length equals 15 residues. The V gene's germline CDR1 is SEHNR and CDR2 FQNEAQ (reference sequence). The CDR3 sequence: CASSFDGTNTGELFF. CDR3 bases: TGTGCCAGCAGTTTCGACGGGACTAACACCGGGGAGCTGTTTTTT.

Only one count was recorded for this clone. The chain employs TRBV7-9 and TRBJ2-5; no reliable D call. CDR3 length: 14 amino acids. In germline, CDR1 is SEHNR, CDR2 FQNEAQ (reference sequence). V lost 0 bases to trimming and J lost 5 bases, with 10 bases between them. The CDR3, as DNA: TGTGCCAGCAGCTTAGCCCCTGACTGGGAGACCCAGTACTTC. This codes for CASSLAPDWETQYF.

The rearrangement uses TRBV11-2 and TRBJ1-4, with 8 bases that match TRBD1. This CDR3 spans 14 amino acids. Germline assignment: CDR1 SGHAT and CDR2 FQNNGV. Unmatched junction bases numbered 2, after V lost 3 bases and J lost 5 bases. CDR3 sequence reads: CASSFGTGNEKLFF. In DNA, the CDR3 is TGTGCCAGCAGCTTCGGGACAGGCAATGAAAAACTGTTTTTT.

The J gene is TRBJ1-2, the V gene TRBV6-6; 9 nucleotides match TRBD1. Germline V gives CDR1 MNHNY, CDR2 SVGAGI (reference sequence). V lost 7 bases, J lost 6 bases, and 9 bases stayed unmatched. The CDR3 sequence is 14 residues long. The CDR3: CASKGDREWDGYTF. CDR3 bases: TGTGCCAGCAAAGGGGACAGGGAATGGGATGGCTACACCTTC.

The chain carries TRBV5-4 and TRBJ1-4, with D unclear. The V gene lost 4 bases and the J gene lost 7 bases, with 8 bases spanning the gap. The CDR3 spans 12 residues. Germline V gene lookup returns CDR1 SGHNT and CDR2 YYREEE (reference sequence). The CDR3, as DNA: TGTGCCAGCAGCGATGGGAGTGAAAAACTGTTTTTT. This translates into CASSDGSEKLFF. Full variable domain (remainder filled in from reference TRBV5-4 and TRBJ1-4): ETGVTQSPTHLIKTRGQQVTLRCSSQSGHNTVSWYQQALGQGPQFIFQYYREEENGRGNFPPRFSGLQFPNYSSELNVNALELDDSALYLCASSDGSEKLFFGSGTQLSVL.

V gene TRBV11-2 combines with J gene TRBJ1-5; possibly TRBD1 for D (5 bases). The CDR3 is 15 amino acids. The germline V gene has CDR1 SGHAT and CDR2 FQNNGV. Trimming took 0 bases from V and 0 from J, leaving 6 bases between them. Here the CDR3 reads CASSLDQGSNQPQHF. DNA of the CDR3: TGTGCCAGCAGCTTAGATCAGGGTAGCAATCAGCCCCAGCATTTT.

The rearrangement links TRBV7-8 to TRBJ1-1; D gene unclear. The V gene's germline CDR1 is SGHVS and CDR2 FQNEAQ. V lost 1 base and J lost 1, with 7 bases in between. This CDR3 has 14 residues. The CDR3 sequence: CASSLDRENTEAFF. The CDR3 DNA is TGTGCCAGCAGCTTAGACAGAGAGAACACTGAAGCTTTCTTT.

The chain carries TRBV6-1 and TRBJ1-2; TRBD1 is a possible D gene (5 bases). The germline CDR1 and CDR2 sequences are MNHNS and SASEGT. This CDR3 spans 14 amino acids. Trimming removed 1 base at V and 3 bases at J, with 9 bases between. This chain's CDR3 is CASSEGAGYYGYTF. For the CDR3, the DNA is TGTGCCAGCAGTGAAGGAGCAGGGTACTATGGCTACACCTTC.

The V call is TRBV9, the J call TRBJ2-3; D is undetermined. CDR1 is SGDLS and CDR2 is YYNGEE in the germline V gene. Trimming cost V 0 bases and J 8 bases, with 13 bases left between them. This CDR3 contains 14 residues. CDR3 DNA sequence: TGTGCCAGCAGCGTAGTGCGGTATCAAGGTACGCAGTATTTT. Amino acid sequence: CASSVVRYQGTQYF.

The rearrangement joins TRBV6-5 to TRBJ1-1; D uncertain. Germline CDR1 MNHEY, CDR2 SVGAGI. This CDR3 spans 15 amino acids. The V end lost 4 bases, the J end lost 4 bases, and 16 bases lay between the germline ends. The DNA for the CDR3 is TGTGCCAGCAGTTCCCATACTAACACGGTCACTGAAGCTTTCTTT. Protein product: CASSSHTNTVTEAFF.

This clone occurred a few times. V gene TRBV13 combines with J gene TRBJ1-1, with unresolved D. CDR3 size: 11 residues. The V end lost 3 bases, the J end lost 6 bases, and 5 bases lay between the germline ends. From germline, CDR1 is PRHDT and CDR2 FYEKMQ (reference sequence). The CDR3 DNA sequence: TGTGCCAGCAGCTTTTCCGCTGAAGCTTTCTTT. Its translation is CASSFSAEAFF.

The chain employs TRBV5-6 and TRBJ1-1; 7 positions match TRBD1. Germline V lookup: CDR1 SGHDT, CDR2 YYEEEE. The CDR3 extends over 14 amino acids. V dropped 5 bases and J dropped 0; count of bases not matched to a gene: 4. The CDR3 DNA reads TGTGCCAGCAGACGACAGGGAATGAACACTGAAGCTTTCTTT. Protein: CASRRQGMNTEAFF.

The V call is TRBV6-4, the J call TRBJ1-1; D is perhaps TRBD1 (6 bases). The V gene's germline CDR1 is MRHNA and CDR2 SNTAGT. The V and J ends lost 3 bases and 1 base respectively, with 9 bases between them. This CDR3 spans 14 amino acids. The CDR3 protein is CASSETGGNTEAFF. The CDR3 region has the DNA TGTGCCAGCAGTGAGACAGGAGGGAACACTGAAGCTTTCTTT.

This chain connects TRBV30 to TRBJ1-2; D is unresolved. This CDR3 region has 14 residues. With 1 base removed from V and 4 bases from J, the gap between germline ends came to 13 bases. Germline V CDR1 and CDR2: GTSNPN, SVGIG (reference sequence). In nucleotides, the CDR3 is TGTGCCTGGAGTGATCAGGTCCGAACCTATGGCTACACCTTC. This gives the protein CAWSDQVRTYGYTF.